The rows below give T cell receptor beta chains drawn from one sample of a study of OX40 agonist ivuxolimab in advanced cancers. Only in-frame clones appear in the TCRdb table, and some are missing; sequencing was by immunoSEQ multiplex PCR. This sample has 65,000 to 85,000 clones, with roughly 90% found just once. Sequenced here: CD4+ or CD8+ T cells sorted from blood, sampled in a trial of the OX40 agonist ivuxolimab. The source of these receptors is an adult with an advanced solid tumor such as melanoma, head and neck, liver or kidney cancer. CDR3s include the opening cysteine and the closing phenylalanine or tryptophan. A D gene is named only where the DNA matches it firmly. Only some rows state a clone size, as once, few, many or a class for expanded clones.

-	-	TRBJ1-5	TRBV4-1	TGCGCCAGCAGCCAAGGGAGGGGCCCAGCGCCCCAGCATTTT	CASSQGRGPAPQHF
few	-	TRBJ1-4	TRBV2	TGTGCCAGCGGACGGGGCGAAAAACTGTTTTTT	CASGRGEKLFF
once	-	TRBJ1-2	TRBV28	TGTGCCAGCAGTTTTACTGGGGGCTACACCTTC	CASSFTGGYTF
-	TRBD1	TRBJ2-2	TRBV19	TGTGCCAGTAGTAACAGGGGTTCGGGTATCGGGGAGCTGTTTTTT	CASSNRGSGIGELFF
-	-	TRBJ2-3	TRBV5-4	TGTGCCAGCAGCTTGGACCGCACAGATACGCAGTATTTT	CASSLDRTDTQYF
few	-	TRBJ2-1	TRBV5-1	TGCGCCAGCAGCTTGAGGCTCTCCTACAATGAGCAGTTCTTC	CASSLRLSYNEQFF
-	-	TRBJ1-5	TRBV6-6	TGTGCCAGCATTCAGGGGTTGAGGGGACAGCCCCAGCATTTT	CASIQGLRGQPQHF
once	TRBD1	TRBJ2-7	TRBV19	TGTGCCAGTAGTCTTACCGGGACAGGGGCCCACGAGCAGTACTTC	CASSLTGTGAHEQYF
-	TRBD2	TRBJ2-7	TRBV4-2	TGTGCCAGCAGCCAGGGGGGACTAGCGGGAGGAACCTACGAGCAGTACTTC	CASSQGGLAGGTYEQYF
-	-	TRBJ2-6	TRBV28	TGTGCCAGCAGTTTGCGGACACATAGATCTGGGGCCAACGTCCTGACTTTC	CASSLRTHRSGANVLTF
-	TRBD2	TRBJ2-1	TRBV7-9	TGTGCCAGCAGCTCGGCCGCTAGCGGGGGGAGCTCCTACAATGAGCAGTTCTTC	CASSSAASGGSSYNEQFF
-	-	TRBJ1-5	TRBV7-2	TGTGCCAGCAGTATGAAAGGGAGTACCAATCAGCCCCAGCATTTT	CASSMKGSTNQPQHF
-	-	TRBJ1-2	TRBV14	TGTGCCAGCAGCTTTACGCCGGCGGACTATGGCTACACCTTC	CASSFTPADYGYTF
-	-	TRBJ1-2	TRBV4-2	TGTGCCAGCAGCCCTCAACGGGAGGGTACTAACTATGGCTACACCTTC	CASSPQREGTNYGYTF
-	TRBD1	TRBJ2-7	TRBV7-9	TGTGCCAGCAGCTCAGGGGGCCCCTACGAGCAGTACTTC	CASSSGGPYEQYF
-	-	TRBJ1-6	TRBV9	TGTGCCAGCAGCGTAGCGCAGGGCCCTAATTCACCCCTCCACTTT	CASSVAQGPNSPLHF
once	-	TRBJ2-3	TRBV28	TGTGCCAGCAGTTATGGGACAGATACGCAGTATTTT	CASSYGTDTQYF
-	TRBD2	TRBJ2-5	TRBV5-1	TGCGCCAGCAGCTTCCGGGGGGGCGAAGAGACCCAGTACTTC	CASSFRGGEETQYF
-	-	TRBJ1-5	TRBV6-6	TGTGCCAGCAGTTACCAGGGGTTCGATCAGCCCCAGCATTTT	CASSYQGFDQPQHF
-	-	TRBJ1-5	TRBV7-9	TGTGCCAGCAGCTTCACTGACAGTAATCAGCCCCAGCATTTT	CASSFTDSNQPQHF
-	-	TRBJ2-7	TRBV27	TGTGCCGTCGGCGGGACAGACTCCTACGAGCAGTACTTC	CAVGGTDSYEQYF
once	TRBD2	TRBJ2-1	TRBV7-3	TGTGCCAGCAGCTTACTAGCGGGAGGTTCCTACAATGAGCAGTTCTTC	CASSLLAGGSYNEQFF
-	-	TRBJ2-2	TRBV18	TGTGCCAGCCCGGGACAAGGTAACACCGGGGAGCTGTTTTTT	CASPGQGNTGELFF
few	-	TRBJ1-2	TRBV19	TGTGCCAGTAGTACCCGACAGTTATATGGCTACACCTTC	CASSTRQLYGYTF
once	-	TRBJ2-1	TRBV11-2	TGTGCCAATTCCAGGGACCCCCAGTTCTTC	CANSRDPQFF
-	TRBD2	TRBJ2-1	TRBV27	TGTGCCAGCAGTGCCGGACTAGCGGGGGGTACGTTCTACAATGAGCAGTTCTTC	CASSAGLAGGTFYNEQFF
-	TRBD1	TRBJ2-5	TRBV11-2	TGTGCCAGCAGCAGGGACAGGGAAGAGACCCAGTACTTC	CASSRDREETQYF
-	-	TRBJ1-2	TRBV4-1	TGCGCCAGCAGCCAAGATAACACAGCCTACTATGGCTACACCTTC	CASSQDNTAYYGYTF
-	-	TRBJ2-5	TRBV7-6	TGTGCCAGCAGCCCACAGCGTGGTGAGGTGGGCTGGACCCAGTACTTC	CASSPQRGEVGWTQYF
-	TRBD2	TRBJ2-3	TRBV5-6	TGTGCCAGCAGCTTCCTGGCGGGAGGGAGCACAGATACGCAGTATTTT	CASSFLAGGSTDTQYF
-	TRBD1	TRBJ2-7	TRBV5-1	TGCGCCAGCAGCTTACAGGGGGCCTACGAGCAGTACTTC	CASSLQGAYEQYF
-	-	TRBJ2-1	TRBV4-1	TGCGCCAGCAGCCAAGGGGGCCTCTCCTACAATGAGCAGTTCTTC	CASSQGGLSYNEQFF
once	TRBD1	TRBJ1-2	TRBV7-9	TGTGCCAGCAGCTTAGCGGGGACAGGGCATGGCTACACCTTC	CASSLAGTGHGYTF
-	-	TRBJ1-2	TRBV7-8	TGTGCCAGCAGCTTAGATGTTGTCTCTATCTATGGCTACACCTTC	CASSLDVVSIYGYTF
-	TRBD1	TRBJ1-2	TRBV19	TGTGCCAGTAAAACCTCACAGGGGAGGAGGGGTGGCTACACCTTC	CASKTSQGRRGGYTF
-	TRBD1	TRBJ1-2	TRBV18	TGTGCCAGCTCGGGACAGGGGATCCACACCTTC	CASSGQGIHTF
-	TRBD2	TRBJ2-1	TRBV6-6	TGTGCCAGCACGAGGACTAGCGGGAGCGTTGAGCAGTTCTTC	CASTRTSGSVEQFF
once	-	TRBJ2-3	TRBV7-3	TGTGCCAGCAGCTCATCAGCGGGTAGCACAGATACGCAGTATTTT	CASSSSAGSTDTQYF
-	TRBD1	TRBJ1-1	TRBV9	TGTGCCAGCAGCGAGAGACAGGGTTTGGGGACTGAAGCTTTCTTT	CASSERQGLGTEAFF
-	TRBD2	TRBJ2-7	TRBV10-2	TGCGCCAGCAAGAACCTAGCGGGAGGGTCCTACGAGCAGTACTTC	CASKNLAGGSYEQYF
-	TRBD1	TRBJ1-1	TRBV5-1	TGCGCCAGCAGCTGGGGGGGACAGGCTAACACTGAAGCTTTCTTT	CASSWGGQANTEAFF
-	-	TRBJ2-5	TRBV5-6	TGTGCCAGCAGCTTGGGTGTGGGGGCGCGGACCCAGTACTTC	CASSLGVGARTQYF
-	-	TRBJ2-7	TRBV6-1	TGTGCCAGCAGTGAAACCGGGACAGCCCTGGGGGGCGAGCAGTACTTC	CASSETGTALGGEQYF
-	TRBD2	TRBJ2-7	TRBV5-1	TGCGCCAGCTCTCGTGGAGGGCTAGCGGGGGGCGGCACCTACGAGCAGTACTTC	CASSRGGLAGGGTYEQYF
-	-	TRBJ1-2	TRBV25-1	TGTGCCAGCAGTGAAGTGGCCCTGCACTTC	CASSEVALHF
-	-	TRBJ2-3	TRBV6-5	TGTGCCAGCAGTTCCCCAGGCCGATCTGGTTGGGAGCAGTATTTT	CASSSPGRSGWEQYF
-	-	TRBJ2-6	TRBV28	TGTGCCAGCAGTCCCCTAATTGGACAGCTACGCTCTGGGGCCAACGTCCTGACTTTC	CASSPLIGQLRSGANVLTF
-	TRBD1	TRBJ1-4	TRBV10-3	TGTGCCATCACCGGGACAGGGGTTCGCGCAACTAATGAAAAACTGTTTTTT	CAITGTGVRATNEKLFF